This is a list of T cell receptor beta chains from one sample in a study of tumor and adjacent non-tumor tissue in lung cancer. MiXCR, run by TCRdb on the multiplex PCR reads, gives a single entry per CDR3 protein. The table records 60,000 to 85,000 distinct CDR3 sequences, around 73% of them present only once. The material sequenced was lung tumor tissue. Source of these receptors: a man between 60 and 70 years old with non-small cell lung cancer. The CDR3 runs from the conserved cysteine through the conserved F or W. D genes are given only for firm matches. Size tells how often a clone was seen (once, few, many) or the class of an expanded clone, and some rows leave it out.

v_gene,d_gene,abundance,j_gene,CDR3aa,CDR3nt
TRBV24-1,TRBD2,few,TRBJ2-3,CATSEGFGGDTQYF,TGTGCCACCAGTGAGGGTTTCGGGGGGGATACGCAGTATTTT
TRBV20-1,NA,NA,TRBJ2-7,CSARVPGRLPYEQYF,TGCAGTGCTAGAGTTCCGGGCCGCCTCCCTTACGAGCAGTACTTC
TRBV20-1,NA,NA,TRBJ1-5,CSGSSRGALSNQPQHF,TGCAGTGGTAGCTCAAGGGGTGCTCTTAGCAATCAGCCCCAGCATTTT
TRBV12-3/TRBV12-4,TRBD2,NA,TRBJ2-1,CASKSTGTSGRAYEQFF,TGTGCCAGTAAGTCAACCGGGACTAGCGGGAGGGCATATGAGCAGTTCTTC
TRBV12-3/TRBV12-4,NA,NA,TRBJ1-5,CASTNDGDSPQHF,TGTGCCAGCACTAACGATGGGGATTCGCCCCAGCATTTT
TRBV5-5,NA,NA,TRBJ2-7,CASSFWLSALSGSSEQYF,TGTGCCAGCAGCTTCTGGCTTTCCGCACTAAGTGGGAGTAGCGAGCAGTACTTC
TRBV20-1,NA,NA,TRBJ2-7,CSARASYEHYF,TGCAGTGCTAGGGCCAGTTACGAGCATTACTTC
TRBV6-5,NA,NA,TRBJ1-6,CASSYGSLANSPPHF,TGTGCCAGCAGTTACGGGAGTCTCGCTAATTCACCCCCCCACTTT
TRBV29-1,NA,NA,TRBJ1-1,CSVREGWGMNTEAFF,TGCAGCGTAAGAGAGGGATGGGGAATGAACACTGAAGCCTTCTTT
TRBV29-1,NA,NA,TRBJ1-1,CSAGEGEDTDAFF,TGCAGCGCTGGTGAAGGGGAGGACACTGACGCTTTCTTT